This T cell receptor (beta chain) was sequenced in a study of blood T cell repertoires in COVID-19. At the level of the study: The samples span acute and convalescent COVID-19 from the United States, Italy and Spain.

The V gene's germline CDR1 is SGHAT and CDR2 FQNNGV. V gave up 5 bases and J gave up 0 bases; unmatched junction bases: 4. The CDR3 runs to 14 residues. As originally analysed: Quantification of nucleated cells was approximated via reference gene primer amplification. This table comes from immunoSEQ multiplex PCR, and its TCRdb copy is limited to in-frame clones, with some not included. V, J and clone size are taken as reported in that table, and D and trimming were inferred from the DNA itself. This table has some 80,000 clones, around 81% appearing once. This TCR came from a man older than 75 with acute or convalescent COVID-19. The sample was peripheral blood. This chain joins TRBV11-2 and TRBJ2-7; 7 nucleotides agree with TRBD2. Here the CDR3 reads CASSPGLYSYEQYF. The CDR3 nucleotides are TGTGCCAGCAGCCCGGGACTATACTCCTACGAGCAGTACTTC.